This is a list of T cell receptor beta chains from one sample in a study of cytomegalovirus exposure and HLA in healthy donors. Only in-frame clones appear in the TCRdb table, and some are missing; sequencing was by immunoSEQ multiplex PCR. Its listing shows 75,000 to 85,000 clones. Sequenced sample: PBMCs. The source of these receptors is a man aged 45-65 years in good health and CMV-seronegative. CDR3s include the opening cysteine and the closing phenylalanine or tryptophan. A D gene is named only where the DNA matches it firmly.

TRBJ2-5	TRBV6-4	TRBD2	CASSTRTSGGGKTQYF	TGTGCCAGCAGCACACGGACTAGCGGGGGGGGGAAGACCCAGTACTTC
TRBJ2-7	TRBV5-1	NA	CASSLGRTVYEQYF	TGCGCCAGCAGCTTGGGTAGGACAGTCTACGAGCAGTACTTC
TRBJ2-1	TRBV5-1	TRBD1	CASSLGQGSRYNEQFF	TGCGCCAGCAGCTTGGGACAGGGGTCAAGGTACAATGAGCAGTTCTTC
TRBJ1-1	TRBV11-2	TRBD1	CASSLDRGIGFF	TGTGCCAGCAGCTTGGACAGGGGGATCGGTTTCTTT
TRBJ1-1	TRBV7-9	NA	CASSLEGVNTEAFF	TGTGCCAGCAGCTTAGAAGGGGTGAACACTGAAGCTTTCTTT
TRBJ2-1	TRBV5-4	TRBD2	CASSQGGESYNEQFF	TGTGCCAGCAGTCAGGGAGGGGAGTCCTACAATGAGCAGTTCTTC
TRBJ2-1	TRBV5-4	TRBD2	CASSVRGGSYNEQFF	TGTGCCAGCAGCGTACGGGGGGGTTCCTACAATGAGCAGTTCTTC
TRBJ1-3	TRBV2	NA	CASSAEGGRGNTIYF	TGTGCCAGCAGTGCAGAGGGAGGTAGAGGAAACACCATATATTTT
TRBJ2-3	TRBV30	NA	CAWSVLRVDTQYF	TGTGCCTGGAGTGTGCTGCGAGTGGATACGCAGTATTTT
TRBJ2-3	TRBV29-1	NA	CSVGTEEITQYF	TGCAGCGTTGGTACGGAGGAAATAACGCAGTATTTT
TRBJ2-5	TRBV18	NA	CASSWRPEETQYF	TGTGCCAGCTCATGGCGCCCGGAGGAGACCCAGTACTTC
TRBJ2-7	TRBV9	NA	CASSVGVGRGLAYEQYF	TGTGCCAGCAGCGTAGGGGTGGGGCGGGGGCTTGCCTACGAGCAGTACTTC
TRBJ1-3	TRBV28	TRBD1	CASSPGGAAGNTIYF	TGTGCCAGCAGTCCAGGGGGCGCCGCTGGAAACACCATATATTTT
TRBJ2-7	TRBV11-2	TRBD2	CASSYLGLVYEQYF	TGTGCCAGCAGCTACTTAGGACTAGTTTACGAGCAGTACTTC
TRBJ2-7	TRBV28	TRBD1	CAIATGGLEQYF	TGTGCTATCGCAACAGGGGGCCTCGAGCAGTACTTC
TRBJ2-1	TRBV15	NA	CATSRDRRGIPYNEQFF	TGTGCCACCAGCAGAGATCGGCGGGGCATACCCTACAATGAGCAGTTCTTC
TRBJ1-2	TRBV6-6	TRBD1	CASSDQQGLFDGYTF	TGTGCCAGCAGCGACCAACAGGGGCTCTTTGATGGCTACACCTTC
TRBJ1-2	TRBV7-2	NA	CASSALTGYYGYTF	TGTGCCAGCAGCGCGTTGACAGGTTACTATGGCTACACCTTC
TRBJ1-2	TRBV5-4	NA	CASSFVGIRTGYTF	TGTGCCAGCAGCTTTGTGGGCATACGGACAGGCTACACCTTC
TRBJ2-5	TRBV7-7	TRBD1	CASSTTGGAKTQYF	TGTGCTAGCAGCACCACAGGGGGCGCGAAGACCCAGTACTTC
TRBJ2-5	TRBV5-1	NA	CASSLSLGWLEEETQYF	TGCGCCAGCAGCTTGAGTTTGGGATGGTTGGAGGAAGAGACCCAGTACTTC
TRBJ2-5	TRBV25-1	NA	CASSEFDRLQETQYF	TGTGCCAGCAGTGAATTCGACAGGCTCCAAGAGACCCAGTACTTC
TRBJ2-5	TRBV6-5	TRBD1	CASSRTRQGTETQYF	TGTGCCAGCAGTCGGACCCGACAGGGTACGGAGACCCAGTACTTC
TRBJ2-7	TRBV18	TRBD1	CASSPTTGVSYEQYF	TGTGCCAGCTCACCAACGACAGGGGTGTCCTACGAGCAGTACTTC
TRBJ2-2	TRBV29-1	NA	CSVTGDLANTGELFF	TGCAGCGTCACGGGGGACCTCGCGAACACCGGGGAGCTGTTTTTT
TRBJ2-7	TRBV5-5	NA	CASSLLGQPSYEQYF	TGTGCCAGCAGCTTGTTGGGGCAGCCTTCCTACGAGCAGTACTTC
TRBJ2-4	TRBV30	TRBD1	CAWRTGLAKNIQYF	TGTGCCTGGAGGACAGGGTTGGCCAAAAACATTCAGTACTTC
TRBJ1-1	TRBV9	NA	CASSPPGGGDEAFF	TGTGCCAGCAGCCCCCCGGGGGGTGGGGATGAAGCTTTCTTT
TRBJ2-3	TRBV7-3	NA	CASSWVTSDTQYF	TGTGCCAGCAGCTGGGTGACATCGGATACGCAGTATTTT
TRBJ2-1	TRBV2	NA	CASSAAIHPFF	TGTGCCAGCAGTGCAGCCATCCATCCCTTCTTC
TRBJ2-3	TRBV7-3	NA	CASSLRGPDTQYF	TGTGCCAGCAGCTTAAGGGGGCCAGATACGCAGTATTTT
TRBJ1-4	TRBV2	NA	CASSEGFGKLFF	TGTGCCAGCAGTGAAGGGTTCGGAAAACTGTTTTTT
TRBJ1-2	TRBV28	TRBD1	CASSTRTGINYGYTF	TGTGCCAGCAGTACTAGGACAGGAATTAACTATGGCTACACCTTC
TRBJ1-1	TRBV19	NA	CASSLRYEAFF	TGTGCCAGTAGTCTCCGGTATGAAGCTTTCTTT
TRBJ2-7	TRBV13	TRBD1	CASNRQGRSYEQYF	TGTGCCAGCAACCGACAGGGGAGGTCCTACGAGCAGTACTTC
TRBJ1-1	TRBV18	TRBD1	CASSPQTGRVVTEAFF	TGTGCCAGCTCACCTCAGACAGGGCGGGTAGTCACTGAAGCTTTCTTT
TRBJ1-2	TRBV2	TRBD1	CASTPDRVRGYTF	TGTGCCAGCACCCCGGACAGGGTTCGTGGCTACACCTTC
TRBJ1-4	TRBV5-4	TRBD1	CASSLDRGQNEKLFF	TGTGCCAGCAGCTTGGACAGGGGACAAAATGAAAAACTGTTTTTT
TRBJ2-2	TRBV9	NA	CASSVAGGPVYTGELFF	TGTGCCAGCAGCGTAGCCGGGGGGCCGGTATACACCGGGGAGCTGTTTTTT
TRBJ1-6	TRBV18	NA	CASSPTELLSSPLHF	TGTGCCAGCTCACCGACGGAGTTGCTTAGTTCACCCCTCCACTTT
TRBJ1-2	TRBV6-5	TRBD1	CASSYTRTGGYGYTF	TGTGCCAGCAGTTACACCCGGACAGGGGGATATGGCTACACCTTC
TRBJ1-1	TRBV5-1	TRBD1	CASSWTGTVNTEAFF	TGCGCCAGCAGTTGGACGGGGACAGTGAACACTGAAGCTTTCTTT
TRBJ2-3	TRBV9	TRBD2	CASSVERGGVTDTQYF	TGTGCCAGCAGCGTAGAGCGGGGGGGCGTCACAGATACGCAGTATTTT